The following is a T cell receptor (beta chain) sequence with its context. Germline lookup yields CDR1 KGHSH and CDR2 LQKENI. This CDR3 comprises 13 residues. Deletions cut 3 bases from V and 2 bases from J, with 5 bases between. Seattle patients were enrolled during active infection and followed longitudinally. Per the authors' pipeline: Cell counts per sample came from amplifying reference gene primers. The data were produced by immunoSEQ multiplex PCR, yet TCRdb's version contains in-frame clones alone and is incomplete. The DNA gave D and trimming, while V, J and clone size come from that table. The sample shows 540,000 or so clones, less than 90% of them seen only once. This sample is part of a study of blood T cell repertoires in COVID-19. About the research overall: From T cells, B-cell-depleted T cells, or PBMCs came the material, which was cDNA or gDNA.

The chain links TRBV18 to TRBJ2-1, with a possible D match to TRBD2 (5 bases). Input material: peripheral blood. This clonotype was sampled from a woman in her fifties or sixties with COVID-19, enrolled during active disease. CDR3 protein: CASSPGAYNEQFF. Here the CDR3 DNA reads TGTGCCAGCTCACCCGGGGCCTACAATGAGCAGTTCTTC.